What follows describes a single T cell receptor (beta chain). Its antigen remains unidentified. The entry originates in a study of T cell clonotyping in hematopoietic cell transplantation. Whole-study results and caveats: After transplant, recipient diversity fell while pathologically expanded clonotypes grew through day 180. At the given depth, recipient repertoires were over 95% de novo clonotypes.

Sequencing was performed with immunoSEQ multiplex PCR; in TCRdb, only in-frame clones are kept and a portion is missing. This sample yields around 4,200 clones, of which roughly 70% are seen a single time; over 7% belongs to the top ten. CDR3 size: 19 residues. The V end lost 2 bases, the J end lost 3 bases, and 26 bases lay between the germline ends. The germline gives CDR1 MDHEN, CDR2 SYDVKM. This chain joins TRBV28 and TRBJ2-7; perhaps D is TRBD1 or TRBD2 (6 bases each). The source is a male patient between 60 and 69 years old who had an allogeneic stem cell transplant, so the T cells may come from the graft donor. Some clones in this sample may be carry-over from other donors' samples. The input for sequencing was PBMCs, taken 100 days after allogeneic stem cell transplant. The CDR3 DNA sequence: TGTGCCAGCAGTTTAGATTTGGGGGGCGCAAAGGGAGCGGGCTACGAGCAGTACTTC. The encoded protein is CASSLDLGGAKGAGYEQYF.